Below are 15 T cell receptor beta chains sequenced from a single sample in a study of cytomegalovirus exposure and HLA in healthy donors listed by TCRdb under 2017. Library generation was performed with the immunoSEQ multiplex PCR assay. TCRdb stores this immuneACCESS table with in-frame sequences only. Part of the clones is absent; in the studies checked, under half of the shortfall reflects unresolved V genes, and no reason is known for the rest. The sample table shows about 240,000 clones, and approximately 86% are seen once. 1% to 1.5% of the sample is taken by the ten largest. Sequenced input: PBMCs. All receptors come from a woman aged 25 to 45 in good health and CMV-seropositive.

The J gene is TRBJ1-3, the V gene TRBV5-1; D unclear. Trimming left V 4 bases short and J 0 bases short, with 14 bases between. Germline-derived CDR1 and CDR2 are SGHRS and YFSETQ. This CDR3 contains 16 residues. For the CDR3, the DNA is TGCGCCAGCAGCCCCGGGGAGTTGAGCTCTGGAAACACCATATATTTT. It codes for CASSPGELSSGNTIYF.

This chain joins TRBV19 and TRBJ2-7; D is undetermined. V shed 6 bases and J shed 3 bases, with 15 bases lying between them. Germline V gene sequence: CDR1 LNHDA, CDR2 SQIVND (reference sequence). The CDR3 spans 14 residues. CDR3 nucleotides: TGTGCCAGTAGCAGGTTTGGTTCAAGCTACGAGCAGTACTTC. It encodes CASSRFGSSYEQYF. Filled out from reference TRBV19 and TRBJ2-7, the complete variable domain reads DGGITQSPKYLFRKEGQNVTLSCEQNLNHDAMYWYRQDPGQGLRLIYYSQIVNDFQKGDIAEGYSVSREKKESFPLTVTSAQKNPTAFYLCASSRFGSSYEQYFGPGTRLTVT.

The chain carries TRBV15 and TRBJ1-2; D might be TRBD1 (6 bases). CDR3 length: 16 amino acids. V was cut by 1 base and J by 6 bases, with 18 bases left in between. Germline V CDR1 and CDR2: LNHNV, YYDKDF (reference sequence). Here the CDR3 DNA reads TGTGCCACCAGCAGAGTAACACCCCTGGGGGCGCATGGCTACACCTTC. This codes for CATSRVTPLGAHGYTF.

This chain links TRBV5-4 with TRBJ2-3; 7 nucleotides match TRBD2. The germline CDR1 and CDR2 sequences are SGHNT and YYREEE (reference sequence). There are 15 residues in the CDR3. V trimming: 2 bases; J trimming: 3 bases; junction bases outside the gene matches: 6. The CDR3 nucleotides read TGTGCCAGCAGCTTTACATGGGAGGGGACAGATACGCAGTATTTT. This translates into CASSFTWEGTDTQYF.

The rearrangement links TRBV28 to TRBJ2-7; TRBD1 agrees at 11 bases. The CDR3 is 15 residues long. V lost 2 bases, J lost 3 bases, and 3 bases stayed unmatched. From germline, CDR1 is MDHEN and CDR2 SYDVKM. CDR3 sequence (DNA): TGTGCCAGCAGTTTAACCGGGACAGGGGGCTACGAGCAGTACTTC. Amino acid sequence: CASSLTGTGGYEQYF.

The chain recombines TRBV4-2 with TRBJ2-5; no definite D call. Trimming left V 0 bases short and J 4 bases short, with 6 bases between. The CDR3 has 13 residues. Germline CDR1 reads LGHNA; CDR2 reads YNFKEQ. CDR3 in amino acids: CASSQDQSETQYF. CDR3 in DNA: TGTGCCAGCAGCCAAGATCAATCAGAGACCCAGTACTTC.

This chain uses TRBV5-1 with TRBJ1-2; 7 nucleotides agree with TRBD1. The J segment lost 13 bases and the V segment lost 4 bases, leaving 16 bases of the junction unmatched. CDR1 and CDR2 from the germline V gene are SGHRS and YFSETQ. The CDR3 has 14 amino acids. The CDR3 region has the DNA TGCGCCAGCAGCCCCTCCGGGGTGACAGGGTTTTTCACCTTC. Its translation: CASSPSGVTGFFTF.

The chain combines TRBV5-6 with TRBJ2-5; D is unclear. The CDR3 length is 13 residues. Trimming removed 0 bases at V and 5 bases at J, with 8 bases between. Germline CDR1 SGHDT, CDR2 YYEEEE. CDR3 coding DNA: TGTGCCAGCAGCTTGGCAGTATGGGAGACCCAGTACTTC. Residues: CASSLAVWETQYF.

The chain is built from TRBV9 and TRBJ2-7, with 8 positions matching TRBD2. After removal of 4 bases from V and 3 bases from J, the junction contained 9 bases not matched to a gene. CDR1 and CDR2 (germline): SGDLS, YYNGEE. CDR3 length: 15 residues. The chain's CDR3 is CASSPLAGMDYEQYF. As DNA, the CDR3 is TGTGCCAGCAGCCCTTTAGCGGGAATGGACTACGAGCAGTACTTC.

The chain recombines TRBV27 with TRBJ2-7; 7 bases match TRBD1. Germline CDR1 reads MNHEY; CDR2 reads SMNVEV (reference sequence). CDR3 length: 15 residues. Losses at the gene ends were 4 bases for V and 2 bases for J; bases not matched to a gene: 8. The CDR3 protein is CASSWDRTLAYEQYF. The CDR3 coding sequence is TGTGCCAGCAGTTGGGACAGAACCCTAGCCTACGAGCAGTACTTC.

The chain joins TRBV7-6 to TRBJ2-7; 12 nucleotides match TRBD1. The CDR3 runs to 17 residues. CDR1 is SGHVS, CDR2 FNYEAQ, per germline. Trimming at V came to 6 bases and at J to 1 base, leaving 10 bases not matched to a gene. The CDR3 spells CASSPGTGGKRSYEQYF. The CDR3 bases are TGTGCCAGCAGTCCCGGGACAGGGGGCAAGAGGTCCTACGAGCAGTACTTC.

V and J are TRBV13 and TRBJ2-7, with 10 bases that match TRBD2. J was trimmed by 4 bases and V by 0 bases; bases with no gene match: 6. The CDR3 covers 16 residues. Germline CDR1 is PRHDT and CDR2 is FYEKMQ (reference sequence). CDR3 in DNA: TGTGCCAGCAGCTTAGGCCCTAGCGGGAGTACGTACGAGCAGTACTTC. This sequence encodes CASSLGPSGSTYEQYF.

The chain combines TRBV5-1 with TRBJ1-2; 8 nucleotides agree with TRBD1. The germline CDR1 and CDR2 sequences are SGHRS and YFSETQ. V lost 2 bases and J lost 2; bases outside the gene matches: 5. The CDR3 consists of 15 residues. CDR3: CASSFQTGANYGYTF. As DNA, the CDR3 is TGCGCCAGCAGCTTCCAGACAGGGGCAAACTATGGCTACACCTTC.

V is TRBV5-8 and J is TRBJ2-7; D possibly corresponds to TRBD2 (5 bases). Germline CDR1 and CDR2: SGHTS and YDEGEE. This CDR3 has 16 residues. V was clipped by 0 bases and J by 3 bases, with 16 bases between them. The CDR3 sequence: CASSLDVGGQFYEQYF. The CDR3 DNA reads TGTGCCAGCAGCTTGGATGTAGGAGGTCAATTCTACGAGCAGTACTTC.

V is TRBV11-2 and J is TRBJ2-5; no clear D gene. The CDR3 contains 17 residues. Germline CDR1 reads SGHAT; CDR2 reads FQNNGV. Between the trimmed V and J ends, which lost 1 base and 1 base, there was a span of 16 bases. The CDR3 protein is CASSLGIFGGTQETQYF. CDR3 nucleotides: TGTGCCAGCAGCTTAGGCATTTTCGGTGGTACCCAAGAGACCCAGTACTTC.